The next 29 T cell receptor beta chains were all read from a single sample in a study of cytomegalovirus exposure and HLA in healthy donors (dated by TCRdb to 2016 to 2017). Library prep was done by the immunoSEQ multiplex PCR assay. For the multiplex PCR, a mixture combining 60 forward primers for TCR Vbeta segments and 13 reverse primers for TCR Jbeta segments was used. The immuneACCESS repertoire file appears here via TCRdb, limited to in-frame rearrangements. These files lack a portion of the clones; in checked studies, under half of the deficit traces to unresolved V genes, and the cause of the others is not known. Recorded for this sample are 99,000 or so clones; about 83% of them occurred a single time. Of the sample, 3.7% falls within the top ten clones. The source material was PBMCs. Receptors were obtained from a female donor in good health and CMV-seropositive.

This clone was counted only a few times. The V call is TRBV6-5, the J call TRBJ2-5, with D possibly TRBD1 on 5 matching bases. The end of the DNA fits TRBJ2-7 better, so the J call may be wrong. The CDR3 is made up of 14 amino acids. Germline-derived CDR1 and CDR2 are MNHEY and SVGAGI. The CDR3 loop reads CASSPNRPPYEQYF. CDR3 in DNA: TGTGCCAGCAGTCCAAACAGGCCTCCCTACGAGCAGTACTTC.

The V and J genes are TRBV7-9 and TRBJ2-1; TRBD2 matches at 12 bases. The J segment lost 9 bases and the V segment lost 6 bases, leaving 21 bases of the junction unmatched. The germline V gene has CDR1 SEHNR and CDR2 FQNEAQ (reference sequence). CDR3 length: 19 residues. This CDR3 is CASRTFLAGGPINSVEQFF. The CDR3 DNA is TGTGCCAGCAGGACATTTCTAGCGGGAGGGCCGATTAATTCGGTTGAGCAGTTCTTC.

This chain links TRBV25-1 with TRBJ2-2; TRBD1 matches 12 bases. With 6 bases clipped from V and 7 bases from J, the junction kept 6 bases outside the gene matches. This CDR3 spans 15 amino acids. The germline CDR1 and CDR2 sequences are MGHDK and SYGVNS. For the CDR3, the DNA is TGTGCCAGCAGCCAGGGACAGGGGGCTAACGGGGAGCTGTTTTTT. Translation: CASSQGQGANGELFF.

The gene calls are TRBV5-4 and TRBJ2-2; 11 bases are shared with TRBD2. V lost 4 bases and J lost 1; bases outside the gene matches: 3. This CDR3 comprises 16 residues. The germline CDR1 and CDR2 sequences are SGHNT and YYREEE (reference sequence). In DNA, the CDR3 is TGTGCCAGCAGCACCGGACTAGCGGGGAACACCGGGGAGCTGTTTTTT. Translating it yields CASSTGLAGNTGELFF.

The chain combines TRBV12-5 with TRBJ1-5; 11 positions match TRBD1. The CDR3 loop spans 16 amino acids. CDR1 is LGHNT, CDR2 FRNRAP, per germline. Unmatched junction bases numbered 4, after V lost 0 bases and J lost 6 bases. In DNA, the CDR3 is TGTGCTAGTGGTTTGGTTCTCGGGACAGGGGGTCAGCCCCAGCATTTT. Its translation: CASGLVLGTGGQPQHF.

V is TRBV29-1 and J is TRBJ2-2; maybe TRBD2 (6 bases). This CDR3 region has 13 residues. CDR1 SQVTM and CDR2 ANQGSEA come from the germline V gene. V shed 5 bases and J shed 2 bases, with 9 bases lying between them. Written as DNA, the CDR3 is TGCAGCGTTAGGGCGGGAAACACCGGGGAGCTGTTTTTT. Residues: CSVRAGNTGELFF.

This clone was counted once. This chain joins TRBV27 and TRBJ2-7; 8 bases fit TRBD2. J was trimmed by 2 bases and V by 2 bases; bases with no gene match: 5. The CDR3 consists of 15 residues. Germline CDR1 is MNHEY and CDR2 is SMNVEV (reference sequence). CDR3 DNA sequence: TGTGCCAGCAGTTTAGGTAGCGGGAAAGCCTACGAGCAGTACTTC. It encodes CASSLGSGKAYEQYF.

This rearrangement joins TRBV5-8 to TRBJ2-2; no clear D gene. Germline CDR1 and CDR2: SGHTS and YDEGEE. The CDR3 runs 15 residues. V lost 0 bases, J lost 6 bases, and 12 bases lay in between. The CDR3 region is CASSLGRIAAGELFF. For the CDR3, the DNA is TGTGCCAGCAGCTTGGGTAGGATCGCGGCCGGGGAGCTGTTTTTT.

V and J are TRBV5-4 and TRBJ1-2; D might be TRBD1 (6 bases). This CDR3 has 16 residues. In germline, CDR1 is SGHNT, CDR2 YYREEE (reference sequence). Trimming pared 0 bases from V and 0 bases from J, leaving 12 bases between. The CDR3 loop reads CASSLVGGRANYGYTF. DNA for the CDR3: TGTGCCAGCAGCTTGGTCGGGGGGCGGGCTAACTATGGCTACACCTTC.

V usage is TRBV27 and J usage is TRBJ1-1; TRBD1 is a possible D gene (6 bases). V lost 6 bases and J lost 1, with 12 bases in between. The length of the CDR3 is 14 residues. Germline CDR1 and CDR2: MNHEY and SMNVEV (reference sequence). Here the CDR3 reads CASSYRVGNTEAFF. The CDR3 DNA is TGTGCCAGCAGCTACAGGGTCGGGAACACTGAAGCTTTCTTT.

The V call is TRBV19, the J call TRBJ1-2; perhaps TRBD1 as D (5 bases). V gave up 5 bases and J gave up 8 bases, with 12 bases separating them. Germline V CDR1 and CDR2: LNHDA, SQIVND (reference sequence). This CDR3 is built from 12 residues. The CDR3 protein is CASSGWGDGYTF. Here the CDR3 DNA reads TGTGCCAGTAGTGGTTGGGGGGACGGCTACACCTTC.

The rearrangement links TRBV9 to TRBJ2-1; 11 nucleotides align to TRBD2. The V and J ends lost 0 bases and 5 bases, in that order; junction bases with no gene match: 7. The CDR3 sequence is 17 residues long. Germline V gene data show CDR1 as SGDLS and CDR2 as YYNGEE. The CDR3 protein is CASSVEASGRRNNEQFF. The CDR3, as DNA: TGTGCCAGCAGCGTAGAGGCTAGCGGGAGGAGAAACAATGAGCAGTTCTTC.

The CDR3 protein is CASSLANTGSNTEAFF. The CDR3 DNA follows: TGTGCCAGCAGCTTAGCAAATACAGGGTCGAACACTGAAGCTTTCTTT. The chain joins TRBV7-8 to TRBJ1-1; tentatively, D is TRBD1 (6 bases). Germline values: CDR1 SGHVS, CDR2 FQNEAQ. This CDR3 has 16 amino acids. V lost 0 bases to trimming and J lost 1 base, with 12 bases between them. Variable domain in full (rest from reference TRBV7-8 and TRBJ1-1): GAGVSQSPRYKVAKRGQDVALRCDPISGHVSLFWYQQALGQGPEFLTYFQNEAQLDKSGLPSDRFFAERPEGSVSTLKIQRTQQEDSAVYLCASSLANTGSNTEAFFGQGTRLTVV.

The chain recombines TRBV4-1 with TRBJ2-5, with D uncertain. Judging by the DNA end, TRBJ2-7 fits better; the J call may be wrong. The CDR3 is made up of 18 amino acids. Germline V gives CDR1 MGHRA, CDR2 YSYEKL. The CDR3 reads CASSQESQVNHFSYEQYF. CDR3 in DNA: TGCGCCAGCAGCCAAGAATCCCAGGTTAATCACTTCTCCTACGAGCAGTACTTC.

The rearrangement uses TRBV10-1 and TRBJ1-1; perhaps TRBD1 as D (6 bases). Trimming left V 4 bases short and J 3 bases short, with 12 bases between. CDR3 length: 14 residues. Germline V gene sequence: CDR1 WNHNN, CDR2 SYGVQD (reference sequence). CDR3: CASSAHRADTEAFF. CDR3 in DNA: TGCGCCAGCAGTGCCCACAGGGCGGACACTGAAGCTTTCTTT.

The chain uses TRBV28 and TRBJ2-7, with 10 positions matching TRBD2. V was pared by 5 bases and J by 2 bases, with 3 bases of the junction left unmatched. The CDR3 runs to 14 residues. Germline V gene data show CDR1 as MDHEN and CDR2 as SYDVKM. The CDR3 sequence is CASSGGTSAYEQYF. The CDR3 nucleotides are TGTGCCAGCAGTGGGGGGACTAGCGCCTACGAGCAGTACTTC.

The J gene is TRBJ1-6, the V gene TRBV7-2, with 7 positions matching TRBD1. CDR3 length: 17 amino acids. Germline CDR1 and CDR2: SGHTA and FQGNSA. V trimming: 4 bases; J trimming: 1 base; junction bases outside the gene matches: 7. This CDR3 is CASSYSRQGSYNSPLHF. The CDR3 DNA reads TGTGCCAGCAGCTATAGCCGACAGGGATCCTATAATTCACCCCTCCACTTT.

The chain uses TRBV9 and TRBJ1-4; D might be TRBD1 (6 bases). V was shortened by 0 bases and J by 3 bases, with 12 bases between the two germline ends. This CDR3 has 16 residues. Looked up from germline, CDR1 is SGDLS and CDR2 is YYNGEE. Here the CDR3 reads CASSVGSGTPNEKLFF. CDR3 nucleotide sequence: TGTGCCAGCAGCGTAGGGTCGGGGACACCTAATGAAAAACTGTTTTTT.

This clone has only a few counts. This chain connects TRBV5-3 to TRBJ2-2; 11 nucleotides agree with TRBD2. Being an ORF, TRBV5-3 has a function that is uncertain. J gave up 2 bases and V 8 bases, and 8 bases lay outside the gene matches. The CDR3 covers 16 residues. The CDR3 region is CARLQLAGENTGELFF. DNA of the CDR3: TGTGCCAGGTTACAACTAGCGGGGGAAAACACCGGGGAGCTGTTTTTT.

The chain links TRBV29-1 to TRBJ2-7; 10 bases line up with TRBD1. The CDR3 is made up of 14 amino acids. Looked up from germline, CDR1 is SQVTM and CDR2 is ANQGSEA. J lost 2 bases, V lost 4 bases, and 5 bases had no gene match. CDR3: CSVVDRGRPYEQYF. In DNA, the CDR3 is TGCAGCGTTGTTGACAGGGGGCGGCCCTACGAGCAGTACTTC.

J is TRBJ2-1 and V is TRBV4-1, with TRBD1 matching 9 bases. V was clipped by 1 base and J by 14 bases; unmatched bases: 6. Germline CDR1 and CDR2: MGHRA and YSYEKL. The CDR3 contains 13 residues. The CDR3 DNA is TGCGCCAGCAGCCAAGGGGCACAGGGGGCAAAGTTCTTC. It encodes CASSQGAQGAKFF.

The gene calls are TRBV15 and TRBJ1-1; 7 nucleotides agree with TRBD1. The CDR3 contains 15 residues. V was pared by 3 bases and J by 1 base, with 5 bases of the junction left unmatched. The germline CDR1 and CDR2 sequences are LNHNV and YYDKDF (reference sequence). In nucleotides, the CDR3 is TGTGCCACCAGCAGTAGTTACAGGGGGAACACTGAAGCTTTCTTT. This encodes CATSSSYRGNTEAFF.

This clone was seen more than once but under ten times. The J gene is TRBJ1-1, the V gene TRBV6-5; the D gene is possibly TRBD1 (6 bases). The CDR3 is 13 residues long. The V end lost 4 bases, the J end lost 0 bases, and 6 bases lay between the germline ends. Germline V gives CDR1 MNHEY, CDR2 SVGAGI. CDR3 coding DNA: TGTGCCAGCAGTTGGACAGTGAACACTGAAGCTTTCTTT. Its protein product is CASSWTVNTEAFF.

The genes are TRBV9 and TRBJ2-7, with D perhaps matching TRBD1 (5 bases). Trimming took off 0 bases at V and 4 bases at J, with 11 bases between the two ends. CDR1 SGDLS and CDR2 YYNGEE come from the germline V gene. CDR3 length: 14 amino acids. The CDR3 coding sequence is TGTGCCAGCAGCGTAGAGCCAGGGAAGTACGAGCAGTACTTC. This encodes CASSVEPGKYEQYF. Looking up the rest from reference TRBV9 and TRBJ2-7 gives the full variable domain: DSGVTQTPKHLITATGQRVTLRCSPRSGDLSVYWYQQSLDQGLQFLIQYYNGEERAKGNILERFSAQQFPDLHSELNLSSLELGDSALYFCASSVEPGKYEQYFGPGTRLTVT.

This chain connects TRBV6-6 to TRBJ1-2; no firm D call. Trimming took 7 bases from V and 2 from J, leaving 14 bases between them. CDR3 length: 14 amino acids. Per the germline V gene, CDR1 is MNHNY and CDR2 is SVGAGI (reference sequence). CDR3 in DNA: TGTGCCAGCACCGAGACAATACCCAACTATGGCTACACCTTC. It yields the protein CASTETIPNYGYTF.

Comments on this clone: At one boundary the junction diverges from the germline segment, which might be a read error. The chain links TRBV7-7 to TRBJ1-3; no reliable D call. Per germline, CDR1 SSHAT and CDR2 FNYEAQ (reference sequence). This CDR3 is 13 amino acids long. The CDR3 DNA sequence: TGTGCTAGCAGCTTAGGGCCGCGGAACACCATATATTTT. Its protein product is CASSLGPRNTIYF.

This clone occurred a few times. The chain joins TRBV5-6 to TRBJ1-1; 10 bases map to TRBD1. Trimming at V came to 0 bases and at J to 6 bases, leaving 5 bases not matched to a gene. Per germline, CDR1 SGHDT and CDR2 YYEEEE. CDR3 length equals 15 residues. The CDR3 is CASSLAGTGVPEAFF. DNA for the CDR3: TGTGCCAGCAGCTTGGCTGGGACAGGGGTACCTGAAGCTTTCTTT.

This rearrangement joins TRBV2 to TRBJ2-5; 9 nucleotides agree with TRBD2. J was trimmed by 5 bases and V by 4 bases; bases with no gene match: 23. The CDR3 runs 20 residues. Germline-derived CDR1 and CDR2 are SNHLY and FYNNEI. The CDR3 bases are TGTGCCAGCAGTGGCGACACCCCACACGGCGGGAGGGCCCCAGGGGAGACCCAGTACTTC. This encodes CASSGDTPHGGRAPGETQYF.

CDR3 nucleotides: TGTGCCAGCAGCCGAATTAGCGAAAATGAGCAGTTCTTC. Protein sequence: CASSRISENEQFF. This chain links TRBV13 with TRBJ2-1; D is perhaps TRBD2 (5 bases). V shed 5 bases and J shed 7 bases, with 12 bases lying between them. Germline CDR1 reads PRHDT; CDR2 reads FYEKMQ (reference sequence). The CDR3 totals 13 residues.